This T cell receptor (beta chain) comes out of a study of T-cell memory formation after mild COVID-19. With 1 base clipped from V and 6 bases from J, the junction kept 8 bases outside the gene matches. Germline lookup yields CDR1 LNHNV and CDR2 YYDKDF (reference sequence). The CDR3 runs 17 residues. Each CDR3 protein gets one entry after TCRdb re-called the 5' RACE reads with MiXCR. The table has a few hundred thousand distinct CDR3 sequences, around a quarter seen once; the top ten hold around 13%. V usage is TRBV15 and J usage is TRBJ2-3; TRBD2 agrees at 12 bases. This receptor was identified in an adult woman who had mild COVID-19 (a few samples of this study predate the infection). Cell type and time point are not known. Sequenced: PBMCs or a T cell subset sorted from them (not recorded which). As DNA, the CDR3 is TGTGCCACCAGCAGAGTGACTAGCGGGGGTCGCGGGGATACGCAGTATTTT. Translation: CATSRVTSGGRGDTQYF. The variable domain in full, completed from reference TRBV15 and TRBJ2-3, reads DAMVIQNPRYQVTQFGKPVTLSCSQTLNHNVMYWYQQKSSQAPKLLFHYYDKDFNNEADTPDNFQSRRPNTSFCFLDIRSPGLGDTAMYLCATSRVTSGGRGDTQYFGPGTRLTVL.